Following are 29 T cell receptor beta chains from one sample sequenced in a study of glioma-infiltrating T cells. Using RNA template, CDR3s of TCR alpha and beta were amplified with iRepertoire arm-PCR. From the multiplex PCR reads, TCRdb called clonotypes with MiXCR, one entry per CDR3 protein. In the table there are about 140,000 distinct CDR3 sequences, roughly two fifths of which are singletons. The material sequenced was glioma tissue, nonneoplastic brain tissue, or PBMCs (not recorded which). Every receptor here comes from a human donor with low-grade glioma or glioblastoma, undergoing nonglioma brain surgery, or in good health (not recorded which).

The chain employs TRBV7-9 and TRBJ2-1; no definite D call. Germline V gene lookup returns CDR1 SEHNR and CDR2 FQNEAQ (reference sequence). V was shortened by 1 base and J by 4 bases, with 8 bases between the two germline ends. The length of the CDR3 is 14 residues. Here the CDR3 reads CASSLVTDYNEQFF. CDR3 nucleotides: TGTGCCAGCAGCTTAGTAACGGATTACAATGAGCAGTTCTTC.

V is TRBV6-2 or TRBV6-3 and J is TRBJ2-2; D not certain. Germline CDR1 MNHEY, CDR2 SVGEGT. This CDR3 is 13 amino acids long. The ends were cut back, 5 bases at V and 5 bases at J, with 9 bases in the middle. CDR3 bases: TGTGCCAGCAGTAGAGTTTTTACCGGGGAGCTGTTTTTT. Protein sequence: CASSRVFTGELFF.

The rearrangement joins TRBV20-1 to TRBJ2-7; 14 positions agree with TRBD2. V lost 2 bases and J lost 7; bases outside the gene matches: 7. This CDR3 is built from 15 residues. The V gene's germline CDR1 is DFQATT and CDR2 SNEGSKA (reference sequence). This CDR3 is CSARRAGTSGGEQYF. CDR3 sequence (DNA): TGCAGTGCTAGAAGGGCCGGGACTAGCGGGGGAGAGCAGTACTTC.

The chain links TRBV28 to TRBJ2-2, with no clear D. Germline V CDR1 and CDR2: MDHEN, SYDVKM. V lost 7 bases to trimming and J lost 5 bases, with 14 bases between them. The CDR3 length is 14 residues. The CDR3 bases are TGTGCCAGCAACGTTCCGGCCGCTACCGGGGAGCTGTTTTTT. This gives the protein CASNVPAATGELFF.

In its sample, this clonotype was seen a few times. This chain links TRBV6-1 with TRBJ2-5, with D uncertain. The CDR3 loop spans 11 amino acids. The germline V gene has CDR1 MNHNS and CDR2 SASEGT. The V end was cut by 5 bases, the J end by 3 bases, with 4 bases between. The CDR3 DNA is TGTGCCAGCAGTATCGAAGAGACCCAGTACTTC. It specifies CASSIEETQYF.

The chain employs TRBV7-2 and TRBJ2-1, with D hard to call. CDR1 and CDR2 (germline): SGHTA, FQGNSA. This CDR3 has 13 residues. V was trimmed by 5 bases and J by 10 bases, leaving 15 bases between them. This CDR3 is CASSQVNKREQFF. The CDR3 nucleotides are TGTGCCAGCAGCCAAGTAAACAAGAGGGAGCAGTTCTTC.

V usage is TRBV20-1 and J usage is TRBJ2-7; D is perhaps TRBD2 (6 bases). The CDR3 consists of 12 residues. V lost 6 bases, J lost 2 bases, and 11 bases lay in between. Germline V gene sequence: CDR1 DFQATT, CDR2 SNEGSKA (reference sequence). CDR3 amino acids: CSAEGRTYEQYF. DNA of the CDR3: TGCAGTGCCGAAGGGAGGACCTACGAGCAGTACTTC.

This rearrangement joins TRBV20-1 to TRBJ2-7, with 10 nucleotides matching TRBD1. Losses at the gene ends were 0 bases for V and 7 bases for J; bases not matched to a gene: 9. CDR1 is DFQATT, CDR2 SNEGSKA, per germline (reference sequence). The CDR3 spans 15 residues. For the CDR3, the DNA is TGCAGTGCTAGAGATCATGGGACAGGGGCAGGGGAGCAGTACTTC. Amino acids: CSARDHGTGAGEQYF.

This clonotype was seen a handful of times. The V and J genes are TRBV28 and TRBJ1-3; no clear D gene. With 11 bases removed from V and 0 bases from J, the gap between germline ends came to 11 bases. CDR3 size: 13 residues. Germline-derived CDR1 and CDR2 are MDHEN and SYDVKM. CDR3 residues: CACSAGSGNTIYF. The CDR3 DNA reads TGTGCCTGCTCCGCCGGCTCTGGAAACACCATATATTTT.

V and J are TRBV4-3 and TRBJ2-3; TRBD2 aligns across 8 bases. The CDR3 is 17 amino acids. Germline trimming cut 0 bases from V and 5 bases from J; bases unmatched to any gene: 10. Per the germline V gene, CDR1 is LGHNA and CDR2 is YSLEER. CDR3 bases: TGCGCCAGCAGCCAAGATTTGGCGGGAGGAAATAGAGATACGCAGTATTTT. Its protein product is CASSQDLAGGNRDTQYF.

The V call is TRBV27, the J call TRBJ2-7; 8 bases are shared with TRBD1. CDR1 and CDR2 (germline): MNHEY, SMNVEV (reference sequence). This CDR3 comprises 13 residues. The V gene end was trimmed by 5 bases and the J gene end by 5 bases; junction bases not matched to a gene: 5. This chain's CDR3 is CASSLTGEDEQYF. The CDR3 nucleotides are TGTGCCAGCAGTCTGACAGGGGAGGACGAGCAGTACTTC.

This clonotype occurred a few times. The chain employs TRBV14 and TRBJ2-7; D is unresolved. The CDR3 extends over 12 amino acids. Germline loops: CDR1 SGHDN, CDR2 FVKESK. V was pared by 3 bases and J by 1 base, with 4 bases between. CDR3 sequence: CASSHSSYEQYF. The CDR3 DNA sequence: TGTGCCAGCAGCCATAGTTCCTACGAGCAGTACTTC. Combining the CDR3 with reference TRBV14 and TRBJ2-7 gives the whole variable domain EAGVTQFPSHSVIEKGQTVTLRCDPISGHDNLYWYRRVMGKEIKFLLHFVKESKQDESGMPNNRFLAERTGGTYSTLKVQPAELEDSGVYFCASSHSSYEQYFGPGTRLTVT.

In its sample, this clonotype was seen a few times. The DNA for the CDR3 is TGTGCCAGCAGTAAGCAGACGATAACTAGTTACATGAACACTGAAGCTTTCTTT. It translates to CASSKQTITSYMNTEAFF. The chain has TRBV27 and TRBJ1-1; D remains unclear. From germline, CDR1 is MNHEY and CDR2 SMNVEV (reference sequence). V was clipped by 5 bases and J by 0 bases, with 22 bases between them. This CDR3 comprises 18 residues.

The gene calls are TRBV28 and TRBJ1-5; 11 bases align to TRBD1. The germline V gene encodes CDR1 MDHEN and CDR2 SYDVKM. The CDR3 has 16 amino acids. Germline trimming cut 7 bases from V and 3 bases from J; bases unmatched to any gene: 8. DNA for the CDR3: TGTGCCAGCACCGAAGGGACAGGGGGAACCAATCAGCCCCAGCATTTT. This encodes CASTEGTGGTNQPQHF.

The V gene is TRBV24-1, the J gene TRBJ1-5, with TRBD1 identical over 7 bases. The CDR3 runs to 14 residues. Germline loops: CDR1 KGHDR, CDR2 SFDVKD. The trim removed 5 bases at V and 6 bases at J, leaving 6 bases unmatched. This CDR3 reads CATSVGGTGQPQHF. The CDR3 nucleotides are TGTGCCACCAGTGTAGGGGGCACGGGTCAGCCCCAGCATTTT.

CDR3 amino acids: CATSRGEDYEQYF. As DNA, the CDR3 is TGTGCCACCAGCCGCGGGGAGGACTACGAGCAGTACTTC. This rearrangement joins TRBV24-1 to TRBJ2-7; the D gene is possibly TRBD2 (6 bases). Germline CDR1 KGHDR, CDR2 SFDVKD. V dropped 7 bases and J dropped 3 bases, with 12 bases sitting between them. This CDR3 has 13 residues.

Remarks on this clonotype: This may be a read error, as it is one base from a much larger clone. The CDR3 nucleotides are TGTGCCTGCTTCCATATCGCTGAAGCTTTCTTT. Translation: CACFHIAEAFF. This chain uses TRBV30 with TRBJ1-1; D not resolved. V dropped 6 bases and J dropped 6 bases, with 11 bases sitting between them. The CDR3 covers 11 residues. In germline, CDR1 is GTSNPN, CDR2 SVGIG (reference sequence).

This clonotype appeared a few times. The chain uses TRBV6-2 or TRBV6-3 and TRBJ2-7; D perhaps matches TRBD1 (6 bases). CDR1 and CDR2 from the germline V gene are MNHEY and SVGEGT. The CDR3 runs 15 residues. V dropped 2 bases and J dropped 3 bases, with 14 bases sitting between them. CDR3 nucleotides: TGTGCCAGCAGTTACCTCTTTACAGGGAACTACGAGCAGTACTTC. This translates into CASSYLFTGNYEQYF.

The genes are TRBV28 and TRBJ2-2, with unresolved D. CDR3 length: 12 residues. The V end was cut by 6 bases, the J end by 7 bases, with 9 bases between. CDR1 MDHEN and CDR2 SYDVKM come from the germline V gene. The CDR3 loop is CASRAGFGELFF. Here the CDR3 DNA reads TGTGCCAGCAGGGCCGGATTCGGGGAGCTGTTTTTT.

With respect to this clonotype: Being one base from a much bigger clone, this may be a read error. V gene TRBV6-1 combines with J gene TRBJ2-7; tentative D call: TRBD2 (6 bases). Germline V CDR1 and CDR2: MNHNS, SASEGT. CDR3 length: 12 amino acids. CDR3 sequence: CAGRVGGTEQYF. The CDR3 nucleotides read TGTGCCGGCAGGGTCGGAGGGACCGAGCAGTACTTC.

This sequence joins TRBV7-3 and TRBJ2-6, with D possibly being TRBD1 (5 bases). V was shortened by 3 bases and J by 2 bases, with 8 bases between the two germline ends. This CDR3 spans 15 amino acids. Germline V gives CDR1 SGHTA, CDR2 FQGTGA. The CDR3 bases are TGTGCCAGCAGCTTGCAACAGGCTGGGGCCAACGTCCTGACTTTC. Translated, it gives CASSLQQAGANVLTF.

This clonotype has ten or more counts. Here the CDR3 DNA reads TGTGCCAGCACGGGGGGCGGAACCTACGAGCAGTACTTC. As protein: CASTGGGTYEQYF. The chain combines TRBV6-1 with TRBJ2-7; perhaps TRBD2 as D (7 bases). The V and J ends lost 7 bases and 2 bases respectively, with 12 bases between them. Germline V lookup: CDR1 MNHNS, CDR2 SASEGT. The CDR3 contains 13 residues.

The rearrangement joins TRBV9 to TRBJ2-3; D is unresolved. CDR3 length equals 14 residues. The V gene's germline CDR1 is SGDLS and CDR2 YYNGEE. V lost 1 base, J lost 1 base, and 7 bases lay in between. CDR3 DNA: TGTGCCAGCAGCGTATGGGCGGGCACAGATACGCAGTATTTT. Protein: CASSVWAGTDTQYF.

This clonotype was found a few times. The chain combines TRBV28 with TRBJ2-2; 8 bases are a match to TRBD1. Losses at the gene ends were 5 bases for V and 5 bases for J; bases not matched to a gene: 4. This CDR3 is 14 amino acids long. Germline lookup yields CDR1 MDHEN and CDR2 SYDVKM. The CDR3 DNA is TGTGCCAGCAGTGACAGGGGAGAGACCGGGGAGCTGTTTTTT. Translating gives CASSDRGETGELFF. Drawing the rest from reference TRBV28 and TRBJ2-2, the complete variable domain is DVKVTQSSRYLVKRTGEKVFLECVQDMDHENMFWYRQDPGLGLRLIYFSYDVKMKEKGDIPEGYSVSREKKERFSLILESASTNQTSMYLCASSDRGETGELFFGEGSRLTVL.

This clonotype was seen more than once but under ten times. The CDR3: CASSQEGGRAFF. As DNA, the CDR3 is TGCGCCAGCAGCCAAGAGGGGGGGAGAGCTTTCTTT. The V call is TRBV4-1, the J call TRBJ1-1; the D gene is possibly TRBD1 (5 bases). The CDR3 consists of 12 residues. The germline CDR1 and CDR2 sequences are MGHRA and YSYEKL. V shed 0 bases and J shed 10 bases, with 9 bases lying between them.

V usage is TRBV6-2 or TRBV6-3 and J usage is TRBJ1-1; D ambiguous. This CDR3 region has 14 residues. Trimming stripped 8 bases from V and 2 bases from J, with 15 bases between. Germline assignment: CDR1 MNHEY and CDR2 SVGEGT. DNA of the CDR3: TGTGCCAGCCGATTTACGTCCAAAAACACTGAAGCTTTCTTT. Its protein product is CASRFTSKNTEAFF.

A note on this clonotype: This may come from a read error, since a much larger clone is one base off. The V and J genes are TRBV6-1 and TRBJ2-1; D may be TRBD1 (6 bases). V was shortened by 6 bases and J by 3 bases, with 12 bases between the two germline ends. The length of the CDR3 is 14 residues. From germline, CDR1 is MNHNS and CDR2 SASEGT. CDR3 sequence (DNA): TGTGCCAGCAGAGTAGCCAGGGGCTACAATGAGCAGTTCTTC. The encoded protein is CASRVARGYNEQFF.

The sample holds a few counts of this clonotype. V and J are TRBV7-2 and TRBJ1-6; 7 positions agree with TRBD1. The CDR3 consists of 13 residues. Trimming took 6 bases from V and 10 from J; bases not matched to a gene: 6. The V gene's germline CDR1 is SGHTA and CDR2 FQGNSA. CDR3 residues: CASRTTGQSPLHF. As DNA, the CDR3 is TGTGCCAGCAGGACGACAGGGCAATCACCCCTCCACTTT.

The chain uses TRBV20-1 and TRBJ2-1; D call uncertain. V dropped 0 bases and J dropped 7 bases, with 4 bases sitting between them. The CDR3 has 11 amino acids. Germline V lookup: CDR1 DFQATT, CDR2 SNEGSKA (reference sequence). In DNA, the CDR3 is TGCAGTGCTAGAGAACAGAATGAGCAGTTCTTC. It translates to CSAREQNEQFF.